Shown below are 28 T cell receptor beta chains from a single sample sequenced in a study of beta chain features in type 1 diabetes. Isolated RNA was reverse transcribed in full, so expressed TCRB transcripts were sequenced. TCRdb's table, derived via immunoSEQ multiplex PCR, lists solely in-frame clones and lacks some. The data hold hundreds of thousands of clones, with 11% observed a single time. These TCRs' antigens remain unknown. Whole-study findings and limits: Shortening of TCRB CDR3s, moderate but significant, appeared in all four CD4+ subsets of Type 1 diabetes patients.

Sequences were obtained from naive CD4+ T cells from blood. Every receptor here comes from a man aged 30 to 39 with type 1 diabetes.

The chain recombines TRBV30 with TRBJ2-4, with unresolved D. CDR1 and CDR2 (germline): GTSNPN, SVGIG (reference sequence). Between the trimmed V and J ends, which lost 0 bases and 6 bases, there was a span of 9 bases. The length of the CDR3 is 13 residues. The CDR3 here is CAWSVLLTNIQYF. CDR3 in DNA: TGTGCCTGGAGTGTACTTTTAACAAACATTCAGTACTTC.

This chain links TRBV19 with TRBJ2-3; D is possibly TRBD1 (6 bases). The V and J ends lost 4 bases and 4 bases respectively, with 9 bases between them. The CDR3 spans 13 residues. The germline V gene encodes CDR1 LNHDA and CDR2 SQIVND (reference sequence). The CDR3 nucleotides read TGTGCCAGTAGTAACAGGGCGCCAGATACGCAGTATTTT. It encodes CASSNRAPDTQYF.

This clone has only a few counts. The chain links TRBV29-1 to TRBJ2-5, with D possibly being TRBD1 (6 bases). The CDR3 covers 15 residues. V lost 1 base to trimming and J lost 1 base, with 13 bases between them. Germline CDR1 SQVTM, CDR2 ANQGSEA. The DNA of the CDR3 is TGCAGCGTTGAAGGCGACAGGCGAAGCCAAGAGACCCAGTACTTC. As protein: CSVEGDRRSQETQYF.

The rearrangement links TRBV11-2 to TRBJ2-1; 12 bases agree with TRBD1. The CDR3 extends over 16 amino acids. Germline V gene lookup returns CDR1 SGHAT and CDR2 FQNNGV. J gave up 8 bases and V 5 bases, and 10 bases lay outside the gene matches. The CDR3 bases are TGTGCCAGCAGCACCTACCGGGACAGGGGGCTCTATGAGCAGTTCTTC. It is translated as CASSTYRDRGLYEQFF.

This clone was detected a few times. The chain joins TRBV18 to TRBJ1-5; TRBD1 matches at 8 bases. The CDR3 runs 16 residues. Germline lookup yields CDR1 KGHSH and CDR2 LQKENI. J gave up 4 bases and V 4 bases, and 9 bases lay outside the gene matches. The CDR3 DNA follows: TGTGCCAGCTCACTCCAAACAGGGGGACTGAATCAGCCCCAGCATTTT. Protein sequence: CASSLQTGGLNQPQHF.

The chain combines TRBV4-1 with TRBJ1-6, with D hard to call. Germline lookup yields CDR1 MGHRA and CDR2 YSYEKL. Trimming took 1 base from V and 5 from J, leaving 6 bases between them. The CDR3 runs 14 residues. The DNA for the CDR3 is TGCGCCAGCAGCCAAGTTCCGGATAATTCACCCCTCCACTTT. Translating it yields CASSQVPDNSPLHF.

Only a few counts were recorded for this clone. The chain combines TRBV30 with TRBJ2-3; 9 positions agree with TRBD1. The CDR3 extends over 15 amino acids. CDR1 GTSNPN and CDR2 SVGIG come from the germline V gene (reference sequence). After removal of 1 base from V and 4 bases from J, the junction contained 6 bases not matched to a gene. The CDR3 bases are TGTGCCTGGAGTGAGACGGGACAGGGACCAGATACGCAGTATTTT. As protein: CAWSETGQGPDTQYF.

This sequence joins TRBV9 and TRBJ2-5, with 7 nucleotides matching TRBD2. The CDR3 has 14 amino acids. The germline V gene has CDR1 SGDLS and CDR2 YYNGEE. V was pared by 0 bases and J by 4 bases, with 3 bases of the junction left unmatched. Here the CDR3 DNA reads TGTGCCAGCAGCGTAGGTAGCGGGCTAGAGACCCAGTACTTC. Encoded protein: CASSVGSGLETQYF.

The chain uses TRBV7-8 and TRBJ2-7, with 7 bases lining up with TRBD2. V shed 3 bases and J 3 bases; nucleotides not matched to a gene: 8. CDR1 is SGHVS and CDR2 is FQNEAQ in the germline V gene. This CDR3 has 15 amino acids. CDR3 loop: CASSLKRDGLYEQYF. CDR3 coding DNA: TGTGCCAGCAGCTTGAAGCGGGACGGTCTCTACGAGCAGTACTTC.

This clone was seen a handful of times. This chain connects TRBV30 to TRBJ1-5; TRBD1 matches at 7 bases. CDR3 size: 13 residues. V was clipped by 5 bases and J by 6 bases; unmatched bases: 7. Per the germline V gene, CDR1 is GTSNPN and CDR2 is SVGIG (reference sequence). In DNA, the CDR3 is TGTGCCTGGGCTGACAGGGAGGCTCAGCCCCAGCATTTT. Translating it yields CAWADREAQPQHF.

The chain has TRBV5-6 and TRBJ2-5; the D gene is possibly TRBD2 (5 bases). Per germline, CDR1 SGHDT and CDR2 YYEEEE. The CDR3 loop spans 12 amino acids. V lost 2 bases and J 3 bases, leaving 5 bases between the germline ends. The CDR3 region has the DNA TGTGCCAGCAGCTTCGGGAAAGAGACCCAGTACTTC. Its protein product is CASSFGKETQYF.

This clone occurred a few times. The genes are TRBV28 and TRBJ1-5; no clear D gene. The CDR3 loop spans 15 amino acids. The germline V gene has CDR1 MDHEN and CDR2 SYDVKM. V lost 7 bases to trimming and J lost 0 bases, with 13 bases between them. This CDR3 reads CASTEQFYSNQPQHF. CDR3 DNA sequence: TGTGCCAGCACCGAACAGTTCTATAGCAATCAGCCCCAGCATTTT.

This clone was found a few times. This sequence joins TRBV9 and TRBJ2-7, with 11 nucleotides matching TRBD1. V was clipped by 4 bases and J by 6 bases; unmatched bases: 3. CDR1 and CDR2 (germline): SGDLS, YYNGEE. The CDR3 runs 13 residues. CDR3 DNA sequence: TGTGCCAGCAGCTCGGGGACAGGGGGCGAGCAGTACTTC. Translation: CASSSGTGGEQYF.

The chain links TRBV12-5 to TRBJ2-1, with 7 bases lining up with TRBD1. J was trimmed by 2 bases and V by 7 bases; bases with no gene match: 11. The CDR3 extends over 16 amino acids. CDR1 and CDR2 from the germline V gene are LGHNT and FRNRAP. As DNA, the CDR3 is TGTGCTAGTGCCACCATCGGACAGGTCGCCTACAATGAGCAGTTCTTC. Translated: CASATIGQVAYNEQFF.

The rearrangement links TRBV11-2 to TRBJ1-2, with D perhaps matching TRBD1 (6 bases). Between the trimmed V and J ends, which lost 7 bases and 7 bases, there was a span of 19 bases. The CDR3 extends over 14 amino acids. Looked up from germline, CDR1 is SGHAT and CDR2 is FQNNGV. CDR3 amino acids: CASKTSLGALGYTF. Written as DNA, the CDR3 is TGTGCCAGCAAAACATCTCTGGGGGCTCTTGGCTACACCTTC.

This clone occurred a few times. The rearrangement joins TRBV6-1 to TRBJ1-2; D is perhaps TRBD1 (5 bases). CDR1 is MNHNS and CDR2 is SASEGT in the germline V gene. The CDR3 is 16 amino acids. The ends were cut back, 2 bases at V and 8 bases at J, with 21 bases in the middle. The CDR3 spells CASSELGRGGADGYTF. CDR3 bases: TGTGCCAGCAGTGAATTGGGACGCGGGGGAGCTGACGGCTACACCTTC.

A few counts support this clone. The chain has TRBV5-4 and TRBJ1-2; possibly TRBD1 for D (6 bases). This CDR3 is 16 amino acids long. The V end was cut by 6 bases, the J end by 3 bases, with 21 bases between. The germline CDR1 and CDR2 sequences are SGHNT and YYREEE (reference sequence). The CDR3 DNA follows: TGTGCCAGCACTTCAGCGGGGGGCAGGGGTGACTATGGCTACACCTTC. It encodes CASTSAGGRGDYGYTF.

This clone was seen a single time. This sequence joins TRBV2 and TRBJ1-2; perhaps TRBD1 as D (6 bases). The CDR3 length is 15 residues. From germline, CDR1 is SNHLY and CDR2 FYNNEI. Trimming took off 0 bases at V and 4 bases at J, with 12 bases between the two ends. The CDR3 here is CASSEARGGAYGYTF. DNA for the CDR3: TGTGCCAGCAGTGAAGCGCGGGGGGGCGCCTATGGCTACACCTTC.

This clone came up a few times. This chain connects TRBV6-5 to TRBJ2-7; D not resolved. The germline CDR1 and CDR2 sequences are MNHEY and SVGAGI. This CDR3 contains 16 residues. V lost 0 bases to trimming and J lost 4 bases, with 16 bases between them. CDR3 in DNA: TGTGCCAGCAGTTACTCGAGTCCCCCGCCAGGATACGAGCAGTACTTC. Translating gives CASSYSSPPPGYEQYF.

This clone was detected a few times. This rearrangement joins TRBV30 to TRBJ1-6, with unresolved D. V lost 8 bases to trimming and J lost 0 bases, with 14 bases between them. CDR3 size: 15 residues. Germline assignment: CDR1 GTSNPN and CDR2 SVGIG (reference sequence). In DNA form, the CDR3 reads TGTGCCGGCAGCTGGGAGAGCTCCTATAATTCACCCCTCCACTTT. Translated, it gives CAGSWESSYNSPLHF.

The chain is built from TRBV7-2 and TRBJ2-5; 9 bases fit TRBD1. The V and J ends lost 5 bases and 7 bases, in that order; junction bases with no gene match: 5. Germline CDR1 is SGHTA and CDR2 is FQGNSA. CDR3 length: 13 residues. The CDR3 spells CASSGGTGRTQYF. In nucleotides, the CDR3 is TGTGCCAGCAGCGGGGGGACAGGGAGGACCCAGTACTTC.

In its sample, this clone was seen a few times. The V call is TRBV7-9, the J call TRBJ1-2, with TRBD1 as a possible D gene (5 bases). V was trimmed by 3 bases and J by 2 bases, leaving 10 bases between them. There are 14 residues in the CDR3. Germline CDR1 and CDR2: SEHNR and FQNEAQ (reference sequence). The CDR3 bases are TGTGCCAGCAGCTTGGGCCCAGGGAACTATGGCTACACCTTC. It specifies CASSLGPGNYGYTF.

The CDR3 spells CASRAGVTGELFF. In nucleotides, the CDR3 is TGTGCCAGCAGGGCAGGGGTCACCGGGGAGCTGTTTTTT. The chain employs TRBV2 and TRBJ2-2; tentatively, D is TRBD1 (6 bases). This CDR3 region has 13 residues. CDR1 SNHLY and CDR2 FYNNEI come from the germline V gene. Trimming removed 6 bases at V and 4 bases at J, with 9 bases between.

This clone was counted between two and nine times. The gene calls are TRBV2 and TRBJ2-7; TRBD2 is a possible D gene (7 bases). Per germline, CDR1 SNHLY and CDR2 FYNNEI. This CDR3 is built from 12 residues. V shed 8 bases and J shed 3 bases, with 11 bases lying between them. This CDR3 reads CASGGAFYEQYF. Here the CDR3 DNA reads TGTGCCAGCGGGGGGGCCTTCTACGAGCAGTACTTC.

Only a few counts were recorded for this clone. The rearrangement uses TRBV28 and TRBJ2-5; TRBD1 matches 9 bases. V shed 2 bases, J shed 5 bases, and the junction held 6 bases outside the gene matches. This CDR3 is 15 amino acids long. In germline, CDR1 is MDHEN, CDR2 SYDVKM. The CDR3 DNA reads TGTGCCAGCAGTTTACCGGGACAGGGTTTTGAGACCCAGTACTTC. It encodes CASSLPGQGFETQYF.

This clone came up a few times. V and J are TRBV4-1 and TRBJ1-1; TRBD1 is a possible D gene (6 bases). CDR3 length: 13 residues. The germline V gene has CDR1 MGHRA and CDR2 YSYEKL. Between the trimmed V and J ends, which lost 1 base and 11 bases, there was a span of 14 bases. The CDR3 nucleotides are TGCGCCAGCAGCCAAGTCCCTGGACAGAGGGCTTTCTTT. Translating gives CASSQVPGQRAFF.

This clone has more than one count but fewer than ten. V is TRBV30 and J is TRBJ2-3; tentative D call: TRBD2 (5 bases). The CDR3 is made up of 14 amino acids. Per germline, CDR1 GTSNPN and CDR2 SVGIG (reference sequence). Trimming took off 8 bases at V and 6 bases at J, with 21 bases between the two ends. In DNA form, the CDR3 reads TGTGCCAGAGGGTCTGCTCCTCTCTCTGATACGCAGTATTTT. Protein sequence: CARGSAPLSDTQYF.

This rearrangement joins TRBV6-6 to TRBJ2-7; 9 bases fit TRBD2. The germline V gene has CDR1 MNHNY and CDR2 SVGAGI (reference sequence). Trimming at V came to 0 bases and at J to 6 bases, leaving 6 bases not matched to a gene. The CDR3 contains 15 residues. CDR3 bases: TGTGCCAGCAGTTACTCGAGCGGGGGGCCCGCCGAGCAGTACTTC. This encodes CASSYSSGGPAEQYF.